In this sample, the clone carrying this TCR beta chain turned up many times. This specimen comes from a study of regulatory T cells in long-lasting Graves disease. Combining iRepertoire HTBI primers with Arm-PCR of CDR3 regions, the authors built TCR beta libraries. From the multiplex PCR reads, TCRdb called clonotypes with MiXCR, one entry per CDR3 protein. The top ten clones hold about 10% of a sample with more than 400,000 distinct CDR3 sequences, over 15% of them seen once. CDR1 and CDR2 from the germline V gene are LNHDA and SQIVND (reference sequence). This CDR3 has 13 amino acids. The V and J ends lost 7 bases and 5 bases respectively, with 14 bases between them. Time point indicated: newly diagnosed GD, antithyroid drugs for less than 3 months. Following extraction of RNA from PBMCs, that RNA was used to make the TCR library. American Thyroid Association guidelines served as the basis for diagnosing Graves' disease.

This sample also appeared in a second study, on T cells in Graves' hyperthyroidism and ophthalmopathy. That paper states: TCR CDR3 underwent first-round RT-PCR with the HTBI primer set.

This TCR came from a woman between 25 and 40 years old with Graves disease. The source material was peripheral blood mononuclear cells (PBMCs), sampled at new diagnosis, from a patient treated with antithyroid drugs. This sequence joins TRBV19 and TRBJ1-1; D is unresolved. CDR3 loop: CASNPWGGTEAFF. CDR3 coding DNA: TGTGCCAGTAACCCCTGGGGAGGGACTGAAGCTTTCTTT. Full variable domain (missing parts from reference TRBV19 and TRBJ1-1): DGGITQSPKYLFRKEGQNVTLSCEQNLNHDAMYWYRQDPGQGLRLIYYSQIVNDFQKGDIAEGYSVSREKKESFPLTVTSAQKNPTAFYLCASNPWGGTEAFFGQGTRLTVV.